This TCR beta chain is from a study of blood T cell repertoires in COVID-19. Study as a whole: Samples taken during acute and convalescent COVID-19 were collected in the United States, Italy and Spain. PBMCs, B-cell-depleted T cells, or T cells were the source of the cDNA or gDNA that made up the material.

Original handling: Nucleated cell counts were estimated from reference gene primer amplification. Clones were read by immunoSEQ multiplex PCR, and TCRdb kept only the in-frame ones, dropping some. V and J calls and clone size are as listed in that table; D and trimming were resolved from the DNA. The table lists about 190,000 clones, roughly 85% of them singletons, with about 22% in the top ten. Germline V lookup: CDR1 KGHSH, CDR2 LQKENI. V lost 6 bases and J 4 bases, leaving 18 bases between the germline ends. CDR3 length: 16 amino acids. The V call is TRBV18, the J call TRBJ1-4; D not certain. This sequence was found in a man between 60 and 75 years old with active or convalescent COVID-19. The sequenced sample consisted of peripheral blood. The CDR3 region is CASSAFKGGVNEKLFF. CDR3 in DNA: TGTGCCAGCTCGGCTTTTAAAGGAGGAGTTAATGAAAAACTGTTTTTT.